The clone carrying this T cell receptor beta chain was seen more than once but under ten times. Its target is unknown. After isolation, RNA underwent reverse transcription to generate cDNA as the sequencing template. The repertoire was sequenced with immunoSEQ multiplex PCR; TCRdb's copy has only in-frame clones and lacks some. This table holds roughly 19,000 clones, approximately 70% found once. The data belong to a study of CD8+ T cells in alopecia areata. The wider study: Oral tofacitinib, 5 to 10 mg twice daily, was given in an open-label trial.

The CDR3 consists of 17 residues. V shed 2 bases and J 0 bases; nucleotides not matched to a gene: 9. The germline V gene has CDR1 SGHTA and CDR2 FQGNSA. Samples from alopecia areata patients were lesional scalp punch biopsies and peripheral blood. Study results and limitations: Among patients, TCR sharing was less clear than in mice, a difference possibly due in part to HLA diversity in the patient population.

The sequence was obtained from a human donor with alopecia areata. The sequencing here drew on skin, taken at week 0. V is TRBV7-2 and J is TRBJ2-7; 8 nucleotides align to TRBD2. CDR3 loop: CASSLIGLAPSSYEQYF. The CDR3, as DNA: TGTGCCAGCAGCTTAATAGGACTAGCTCCGTCCTCCTACGAGCAGTACTTC.